This T cell receptor beta chain derives from a study of cytomegalovirus exposure and HLA in healthy donors. PCR amplification relied on 60 Vbeta primers (plus 13 Jbeta primers). Produced via immunoSEQ multiplex PCR; TCRdb's table is partial and in-frame only. The sample includes roughly 140,000 clones, 80% of them seen just once. V trimming: 4 bases; J trimming: 3 bases; junction bases outside the gene matches: 15. Germline assignment: CDR1 SGHRS and CDR2 YFSETQ. The CDR3 sequence is 19 residues long. It was healthy bone marrow donors who served as donors. Material for sequencing was PBMCs. V and J are TRBV5-1 and TRBJ2-2; 10 bases map to TRBD1. The sequence was collected from a man in his thirties or forties in good health and CMV-seronegative. The CDR3 nucleotides are TGCGCCAGCAGCCCGTTTGACAGGGGGCTTTTATCTTACACCGGGGAGCTGTTTTTT. This translates into CASSPFDRGLLSYTGELFF.